One and the same sample provided the 7 T cell receptor beta chains below, sequenced in a study of spatial heterogeneity in lung cancer. The time point denotes: sample taken at primary tumor resection. Each CDR3 protein gets one entry after TCRdb re-called the 5' RACE reads with MiXCR. Of tens of thousands of distinct CDR3 sequences listed, just under 6% were seen once; the top ten hold less than 35%. This specimen consisted of PBMCs, obtained at surgery. These receptors were taken from a male donor with early-stage non-small cell lung cancer.

This clonotype was seen repeatedly, ten times or more. V is TRBV10-3 and J is TRBJ1-2, with D tentatively TRBD1 (5 bases). From germline, CDR1 is ENHRY and CDR2 SYGVKD. The V end was cut by 6 bases, the J end by 10 bases, with 21 bases between. This CDR3 comprises 14 residues. The CDR3 loop reads CAISGSGTATYYTF. For the CDR3, the DNA is TGTGCCATCAGCGGATCCGGGACGGCGACTTACTACACCTTC.

This clonotype was counted many times. The rearrangement joins TRBV7-9 to TRBJ1-1; 10 bases map to TRBD1. Trimming removed 5 bases from V and 4 bases from J; junction bases left unmatched: 7. There are 15 residues in the CDR3. The V gene's germline CDR1 is SEHNR and CDR2 FQNEAQ (reference sequence). CDR3 in amino acids: CASSRTGQGITEAFF. The CDR3 DNA reads TGTGCCAGCAGCCGGACGGGACAGGGGATCACTGAAGCTTTCTTT.

This clonotype was counted many times. This sequence joins TRBV28 and TRBJ1-2, with D perhaps matching TRBD1 (5 bases). Looked up from germline, CDR1 is MDHEN and CDR2 is SYDVKM. The germline V and J ends were trimmed by 5 bases and 2 bases, with 21 bases remaining between them. The CDR3 sequence is 17 residues long. CDR3 amino acids: CASSPPGSLEGNYGYTF. In nucleotides, the CDR3 is TGTGCCAGCAGTCCCCCCGGGAGTCTCGAGGGGAACTATGGCTACACCTTC.

V is TRBV19 and J is TRBJ2-2; D possibly corresponds to TRBD2 (6 bases). This CDR3 contains 15 residues. Trimming removed 5 bases from V and 0 bases from J, with 10 bases in between. Germline CDR1 is LNHDA and CDR2 is SQIVND (reference sequence). The CDR3 protein is CASSGPGANTGELFF. In DNA form, the CDR3 reads TGTGCCAGTAGTGGACCGGGAGCGAACACCGGGGAGCTGTTTTTT. Full variable domain (remainder filled in from reference TRBV19 and TRBJ2-2): DGGITQSPKYLFRKEGQNVTLSCEQNLNHDAMYWYRQDPGQGLRLIYYSQIVNDFQKGDIAEGYSVSREKKESFPLTVTSAQKNPTAFYLCASSGPGANTGELFFGEGSRLTVL.

Ten or more counts support this clonotype. This rearrangement joins TRBV7-2 to TRBJ2-3; no reliable D call. The V end lost 2 bases, the J end lost 5 bases, and 8 bases lay between the germline ends. The CDR3 runs 13 residues. Germline CDR1 reads SGHTA; CDR2 reads FQGNSA. The CDR3: CASSLIAGDTQYF. The CDR3 bases are TGTGCCAGCAGCTTAATAGCAGGAGATACGCAGTATTTT.

There are many counts of this clonotype. The V and J genes are TRBV6-2 or TRBV6-3 and TRBJ1-1, with TRBD1 matching 8 bases. Germline CDR1 and CDR2: MNHEY and SVGEGT. V shed 7 bases, J shed 1 base, and the junction held 11 bases outside the gene matches. This CDR3 region has 16 residues. CDR3 bases: TGTGCCAGCACCCACGACAGGGGCCTCCGGAACACTGAAGCTTTCTTT. Protein sequence: CASTHDRGLRNTEAFF.

Many counts were recorded for this clonotype. The chain has TRBV4-2 and TRBJ2-1; D perhaps matches TRBD1 (7 bases). Trimming pared 2 bases from V and 7 bases from J, leaving 12 bases between. The CDR3 consists of 14 residues. CDR1 is LGHNA and CDR2 is YNFKEQ in the germline V gene. CDR3 in DNA: TGTGCCAGCAGCCAACCACAGGGGAGGAATGAGCAGTTCTTC. It specifies CASSQPQGRNEQFF.